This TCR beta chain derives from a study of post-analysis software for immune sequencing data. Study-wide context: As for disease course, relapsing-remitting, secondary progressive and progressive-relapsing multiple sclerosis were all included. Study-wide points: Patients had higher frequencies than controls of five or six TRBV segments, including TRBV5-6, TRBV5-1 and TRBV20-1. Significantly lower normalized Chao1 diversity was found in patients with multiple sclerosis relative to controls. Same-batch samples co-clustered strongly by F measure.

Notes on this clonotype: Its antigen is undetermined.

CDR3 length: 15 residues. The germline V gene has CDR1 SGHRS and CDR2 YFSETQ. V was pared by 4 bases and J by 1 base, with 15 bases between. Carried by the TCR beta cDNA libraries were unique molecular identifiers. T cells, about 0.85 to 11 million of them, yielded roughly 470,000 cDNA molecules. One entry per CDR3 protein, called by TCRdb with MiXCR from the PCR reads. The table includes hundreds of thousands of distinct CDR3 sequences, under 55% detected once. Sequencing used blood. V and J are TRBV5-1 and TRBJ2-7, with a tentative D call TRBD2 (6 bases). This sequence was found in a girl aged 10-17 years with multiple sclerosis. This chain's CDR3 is CASSPTGLSSYEQYF. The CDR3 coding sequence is TGCGCCAGCAGCCCCACGGGACTCTCTTCCTACGAGCAGTACTTC.